A selection of T cell receptor beta chains follows, all from one sample in a study of T-cell reconstitution after alpha-beta-depleted transplantation in children. TCRdb itself ran the PCR reads through MiXCR, one entry per CDR3 protein. Counted here are over 85,000 distinct CDR3 sequences, 9% to 12% occurring once; the ten biggest clones make up more than 7%. Sequences were derived from PBMCs from the stem cell graft donor, sampled from the stem cell graft. Receptors originate from a human donor who donated a stem cell graft to a child with acute lymphoblastic leukemia. Each CDR3 is given with its conserved first and last residue. Fields, in order: clone size, V gene, J gene, D gene, CDR3 protein, CDR3 DNA. The D gene is left open where the match is weak. Rows give clone size only sometimes, using once, few, many, or a class for an expanded clone.

many,TRBV10-2,TRBJ2-5,NA,CASRRREPRETQYF,TGCGCCAGCAGACGCCGGGAACCCAGGGAGACCCAGTACTTC
many,TRBV21-1,TRBJ2-1,NA,CASSNCWRGGIRNEQFF,TGTGCCAGCAGCAATTGTTGGCGAGGAGGCATTCGGAATGAGCAGTTCTTC
many,TRBV12-3/TRBV12-4,TRBJ2-1,TRBD1,CASRTGTVSYNEQFF,TGTGCCAGCAGGACCGGGACAGTGTCCTACAATGAGCAGTTCTTC
few,TRBV4-3,TRBJ2-7,NA,CASSLWGQGSYEQYF,TGCGCCAGCAGCCTTTGGGGGCAGGGTTCCTACGAGCAGTACTTC
many,TRBV5-1,TRBJ2-7,TRBD2,CASSLEWLAGTSYEQYF,TGCGCCAGCAGCTTGGAGTGGCTAGCGGGGACCTCCTACGAGCAGTACTTC
NA,TRBV5-6,TRBJ1-4,NA,CASSLGQRSYNEKLFF,TGTGCCAGCAGCTTGGGTCAACGCAGTTATAATGAAAAACTGTTTTTC
many,TRBV28,TRBJ2-7,TRBD2,CASSSGRAVEQYF,TGTGCCAGCAGTAGCGGGAGGGCCGTTGAGCAGTACTTC
many,TRBV28,TRBJ2-1,TRBD2,CASTSGSDYNEQFF,TGTGCCAGCACTAGCGGGAGTGACTACAATGAGCAGTTCTTC
many,TRBV11-2,TRBJ2-5,NA,CASRGVGETQYF,TGTGCCAGCAGGGGGGTCGGGGAGACCCAGTACTTC
once,TRBV30,TRBJ2-1,TRBD2,CAWSPPSGGISYNEQFF,TGTGCCTGGAGTCCTCCTAGCGGGGGAATTTCCTACAATGAGCAGTTCTTC
many,TRBV10-2,TRBJ2-7,NA,CASSESSYPSYEQYF,TGCGCCAGCAGTGAGTCGTCCTACCCCTCCTACGAGCAGTACTTC
once,TRBV5-1,TRBJ1-1,TRBD1,CASSTWTGTEAFF,TGCGCCAGCAGCACCTGGACAGGCACTGAAGCTTTCTTT
many,TRBV7-6,TRBJ2-5,NA,CASTQSQVRIQYF,TGTGCCAGCACCCAAAGTCAGGTCCGGATCCAGTACTTC
many,TRBV10-3,TRBJ2-7,TRBD1,CASASGQGAYEQYF,TGTGCCAGTGCCTCGGGACAGGGCGCCTACGAGCAGTACTTC
many,TRBV29-1,TRBJ1-4,NA,CSVEWGRGEKLFF,TGCAGCGTTGAATGGGGCAGGGGTGAAAAACTGTTTTTT
few,TRBV6-5,TRBJ1-5,NA,CASRRGGMDSNQPQHF,TGTGCCAGCAGGCGGGGGGGGATGGATAGCAATCAGCCCCAGCATTTT
many,TRBV7-2,TRBJ2-7,TRBD1,CASSLGQNYEQYF,TGTGCCAGCAGCCTGGGACAGAACTACGAGCAGTACTTC
many,TRBV20-1,TRBJ2-1,TRBD2,CSARKLAGDENEQFF,TGCAGTGCGAGAAAACTAGCGGGAGATGAGAATGAGCAGTTCTTC
many,TRBV15,TRBJ2-7,NA,CATSREGSYEQYF,TGTGCCACCAGCAGAGAAGGGTCCTACGAGCAGTACTTC
many,TRBV6-2/TRBV6-3,TRBJ2-1,TRBD2,CASSPRLGGDEQFF,TGTGCCAGCAGTCCTAGACTGGGGGGGGATGAGCAGTTCTTC
many,TRBV6-1,TRBJ2-7,TRBD1,CASSRPGQGAYEQYF,TGTGCCAGCAGCCGGCCGGGACAGGGAGCCTACGAGCAGTACTTC
many,TRBV2,TRBJ1-6,TRBD1,CASSIRGQDNSPLHF,TGTGCCAGCAGCATCCGGGGACAGGATAATTCACCCCTCCACTTT
many,TRBV3-1,TRBJ1-2,NA,CASSQDVRQFRYNYGYTF,TGTGCCAGCAGCCAAGATGTGAGACAGTTTCGTTACAACTATGGCTACACCTTC
many,TRBV18,TRBJ1-5,NA,CASSPMRGQDQPQHF,TGTGCCAGCTCACCAATGAGGGGCCAGGATCAGCCCCAGCATTTT
many,TRBV20-1,TRBJ2-1,TRBD2,CSATTGTSGGEWNEQFF,TGCAGTGCTACTACCGGGACTAGCGGGGGGGAATGGAATGAGCAGTTCTTC
many,TRBV20-1,TRBJ1-2,TRBD1,CSARDRDRVLNYGYTF,TGCAGTGCTAGAGACCGGGACAGGGTATTGAACTATGGCTACACCTTC
many,TRBV5-6,TRBJ1-1,NA,CASSLVLEIMAEAFF,TGTGCCAGCAGCTTGGTTCTTGAGATTATGGCTGAAGCTTTCTTT
many,TRBV5-1,TRBJ1-6,TRBD1,CASSSPGTGYSPLHF,TGCGCCAGCAGCTCTCCCGGGACAGGGTATTCACCCCTCCACTTT
many,TRBV15,TRBJ2-4,NA,CATSRDYREGNIQYF,TGTGCCACCAGCAGAGATTACAGGGAAGGAAACATTCAGTACTTC
few,TRBV7-6,TRBJ2-1,NA,CASSLVGLSYNEQFF,TGTGCCAGCAGCTTAGTCGGGCTCTCCTACAATGAGCAGTTCTTC
many,TRBV14,TRBJ2-7,TRBD1,CASSHRDRAYEQYF,TGTGCCAGCAGCCACCGGGACAGGGCCTACGAGCAGTACTTC
many,TRBV4-2,TRBJ2-7,TRBD1,CASSRDRVNEQYF,TGTGCCAGCAGCCGGGACAGGGTAAACGAGCAGTACTTC
NA,TRBV28,TRBJ2-7,NA,CASTPSDSYYEQYF,TGTGCCAGCACCCCATCGGACAGCTACTACGAGCAGTACTTC
many,TRBV9,TRBJ1-5,NA,CASSPELGNQPQHF,TGTGCCAGCAGCCCTGAGCTGGGGAATCAGCCCCAGCATTTT
many,TRBV20-1,TRBJ2-7,NA,CSARASEGTYEQYF,TGCAGTGCTAGAGCCTCCGAGGGGACCTACGAGCAGTACTTC
many,TRBV5-6,TRBJ1-5,NA,CASSWSARQPQHF,TGTGCCAGCAGCTGGTCAGCCCGTCAGCCCCAGCATTTT
many,TRBV6-1,TRBJ2-3,NA,CASSEAGGDTQYF,TGTGCCAGCAGTGAAGCTGGAGGTGATACGCAGTATTTT
many,TRBV20-1,TRBJ2-7,NA,CSARDGRVASPEQYF,TGCAGTGCTAGAGATGGGCGGGTGGCATCACCCGAGCAGTACTTC
many,TRBV20-1,TRBJ2-5,TRBD2,CSANGAGTSGPYQDF,TGCAGTGCTAACGGAGCCGGGACTAGCGGGCCCTACCAGGACTTC
many,TRBV12-3/TRBV12-4,TRBJ2-1,NA,CASISAGPYNEQFF,TGTGCCAGCATTTCAGCGGGTCCCTACAATGAGCAGTTCTTC
many,TRBV12-3/TRBV12-4,TRBJ1-5,NA,CASRPPSSGNQPQHF,TGTGCCAGCAGGCCACCCTCCTCGGGGAATCAGCCCCAGCATTTT
many,TRBV5-6,TRBJ2-2,TRBD1,CASSFYLGQATGELFF,TGTGCCAGCAGCTTCTATCTCGGACAGGCTACCGGGGAGCTGTTTTTT
many,TRBV5-1,TRBJ2-7,TRBD1,CASSSRDRGQDEQYF,TGCGCCAGCAGCTCCCGGGACAGGGGGCAGGACGAGCAGTACTTC
many,TRBV10-3,TRBJ1-4,NA,CAIRGMENEKLFF,TGTGCCATCAGGGGAATGGAGAATGAAAAACTGTTTTTT
many,TRBV10-3,TRBJ2-7,TRBD2,CAIQAGEVYEQYF,TGTGCCATCCAAGCGGGAGAGGTGTACGAGCAGTACTTC
many,TRBV5-6,TRBJ2-5,NA,CASSPGHPQETQYF,TGTGCCAGCAGCCCGGGACACCCCCAAGAGACCCAGTACTTC
many,TRBV29-1,TRBJ2-3,TRBD2,CSVDRAGGRTDTQYF,TGCAGCGTTGACCGAGCGGGGGGCAGAACAGATACGCAGTATTTT
many,TRBV25-1,TRBJ1-5,NA,CASSAGRYQLQHF,TGTGCCAGCAGTGCTGGCAGGTATCAGCTCCAGCATTTT
few,TRBV9,TRBJ1-1,NA,CASSPRTVNTEAFF,TGTGCCAGCAGCCCACGGACGGTGAACACTGAAGCTTTCTTT
many,TRBV20-1,TRBJ2-7,NA,CSASRQGGSHEQYF,TGCAGTGCCTCACGGCAGGGTGGAAGCCACGAGCAGTACTTC
NA,TRBV7-6,TRBJ2-7,TRBD2,CASSLEASGSTNEQYF,TGTGCCAGCAGCTTAGAGGCTAGCGGGAGTACCAACGAGCAGTACTTC
many,TRBV20-1,TRBJ2-5,NA,CSATGVTQYF,TGCAGTGCGACTGGTGTGACCCAGTACTTC
NA,TRBV11-2,TRBJ1-2,NA,CASSLGSLYGYTF,TGTGCCAGCAGCTTGGGCAGCCTCTATGGCTACACCTTC
few,TRBV7-9,TRBJ2-7,NA,CASSLSGRTDEQYF,TGTGCCAGCAGCTTAAGCGGCCGGACGGACGAGCAGTACTTC
many,TRBV29-1,TRBJ1-5,TRBD1,CSVETGGQPQHF,TGCAGCGTTGAGACAGGGGGTCAGCCCCAGCATTTT
many,TRBV19,TRBJ1-1,TRBD1,CASSARVWDRRNTEAFF,TGTGCCAGTAGTGCCAGGGTATGGGACAGGCGGAACACTGAAGCTTTCTTT
many,TRBV6-1,TRBJ2-3,TRBD1,CASTTGTDTDTQYF,TGTGCCAGCACCACCGGGACAGACACAGATACGCAGTATTTT
many,TRBV10-3,TRBJ2-1,NA,CAISESGDSYNEQFF,TGTGCCATCAGTGAGTCGGGGGACTCCTACAATGAGCAGTTCTTC
many,TRBV5-6,TRBJ2-1,NA,CASSLGHAGEQFF,TGTGCCAGCAGCTTGGGGCACGCGGGGGAGCAGTTCTTC
many,TRBV20-1,TRBJ1-5,NA,CSAARGNQPQHF,TGCAGTGCTGCCCGAGGGAATCAGCCCCAGCATTTT